The present T cell receptor beta chain was sequenced within a study of blood T cell repertoires in COVID-19. There are 14 residues in the CDR3. Germline lookup yields CDR1 SEHNR and CDR2 FQNEAQ (reference sequence). The V gene lost 5 bases and the J gene lost 6 bases, with 13 bases spanning the gap. Some clones are missing from TCRdb's copy, which holds only in-frame ones; the method was immunoSEQ multiplex PCR. This table holds about 43,000 clones, roughly 90% found once. This chain joins TRBV7-9 and TRBJ2-2; perhaps TRBD2 as D (6 bases). The source of this sequence is a man aged 55 to 69 with active COVID-19. Material: peripheral blood. The chain's CDR3 is CASSPLEGPGELFF. DNA of the CDR3: TGTGCCAGCAGCCCCCTGGAGGGGCCCGGGGAGCTGTTTTTT.